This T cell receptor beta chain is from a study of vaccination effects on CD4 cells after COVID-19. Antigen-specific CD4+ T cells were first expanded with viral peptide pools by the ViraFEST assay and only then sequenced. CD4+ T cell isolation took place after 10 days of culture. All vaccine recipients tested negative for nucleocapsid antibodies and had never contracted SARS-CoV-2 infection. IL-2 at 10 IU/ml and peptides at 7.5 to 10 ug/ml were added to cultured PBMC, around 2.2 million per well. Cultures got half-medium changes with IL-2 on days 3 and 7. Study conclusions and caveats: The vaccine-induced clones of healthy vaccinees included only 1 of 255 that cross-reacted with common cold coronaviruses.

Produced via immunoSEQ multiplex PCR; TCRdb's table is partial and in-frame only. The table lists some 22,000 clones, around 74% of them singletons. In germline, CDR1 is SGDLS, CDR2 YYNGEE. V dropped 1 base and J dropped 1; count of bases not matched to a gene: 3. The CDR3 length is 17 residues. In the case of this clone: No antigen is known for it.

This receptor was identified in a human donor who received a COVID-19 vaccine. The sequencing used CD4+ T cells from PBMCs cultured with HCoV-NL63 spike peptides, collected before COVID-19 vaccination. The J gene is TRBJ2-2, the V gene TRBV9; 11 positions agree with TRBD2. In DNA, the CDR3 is TGTGCCAGCAGCGTACTCGGGACTAGCGGGAACACCGGGGAGCTGTTTTTT. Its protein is CASSVLGTSGNTGELFF.